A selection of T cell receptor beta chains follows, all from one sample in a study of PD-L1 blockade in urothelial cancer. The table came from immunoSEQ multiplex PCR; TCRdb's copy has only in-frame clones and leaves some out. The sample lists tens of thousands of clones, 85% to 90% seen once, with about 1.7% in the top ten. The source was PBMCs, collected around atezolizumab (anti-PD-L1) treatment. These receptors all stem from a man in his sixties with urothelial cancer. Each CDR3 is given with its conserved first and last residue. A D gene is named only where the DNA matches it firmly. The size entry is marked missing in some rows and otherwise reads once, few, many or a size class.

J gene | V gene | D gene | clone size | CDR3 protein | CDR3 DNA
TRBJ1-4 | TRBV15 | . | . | CATSRDWGRRGEKLFF | TGTGCCACCAGCAGAGATTGGGGAAGGCGCGGGGAAAAACTGTTTTTT
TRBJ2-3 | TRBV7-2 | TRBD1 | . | CASTLQGPSTDTQYF | TGTGCCAGCACCCTACAGGGGCCGAGCACAGATACGCAGTATTTT
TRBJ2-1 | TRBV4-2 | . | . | CASSQDLSLPDSSYNEQFF | TGTGCCAGCAGCCAAGATTTATCCCTCCCTGACTCCTCCTACAATGAGCAGTTCTTC
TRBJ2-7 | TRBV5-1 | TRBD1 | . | CASSFGTGSYEQYF | TGCGCCAGCAGCTTCGGGACAGGGTCCTACGAGCAGTACTTC
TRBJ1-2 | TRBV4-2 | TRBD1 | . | CASSQGQGRHYGYTF | TGTGCCAGCAGCCAGGGACAGGGGAGGCACTATGGCTACACCTTC
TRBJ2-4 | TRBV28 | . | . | CASTQGTKNIQYF | TGTGCCAGCACCCAGGGAACCAAAAACATTCAGTACTTC
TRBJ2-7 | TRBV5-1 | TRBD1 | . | CASSERDRYEQYF | TGCGCCAGCAGCGAACGGGACAGATACGAGCAGTACTTC
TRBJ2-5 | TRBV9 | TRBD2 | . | CASSVGTSGVETQYF | TGTGCCAGCAGCGTCGGGACTAGCGGGGTAGAGACCCAGTACTTC
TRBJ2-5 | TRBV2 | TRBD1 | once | CASSEMGQGGETQYF | TGTGCCAGCAGTGAAATGGGACAGGGTGGAGAGACCCAGTACTTC
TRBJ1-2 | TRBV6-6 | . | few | CASSRGLGYTF | TGTGCCAGCAGTAGGGGCCTAGGCTACACCTTC
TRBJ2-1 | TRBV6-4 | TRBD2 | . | CASSEAGDSYNEQFF | TGTGCCAGCAGTGAGGCGGGAGATTCCTACAATGAGCAGTTCTTC
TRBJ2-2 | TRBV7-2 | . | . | CASSLVGTPNTGELFF | TGTGCCAGCAGCTTAGTTGGGACACCGAACACCGGGGAGCTGTTTTTT
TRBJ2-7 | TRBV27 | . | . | CASSRGQLRPYEQYF | TGTGCCAGCAGCCGAGGACAGCTCCGCCCCTACGAGCAGTACTTC
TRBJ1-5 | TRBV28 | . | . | CASNAGGTIRDQPQHF | TGTGCCAGCAACGCCGGGGGGACGATCCGGGATCAGCCCCAGCATTTT
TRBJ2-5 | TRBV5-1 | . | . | CASSAGTVQETQYF | TGCGCCAGCAGCGCGGGGACGGTCCAAGAGACCCAGTACTTC
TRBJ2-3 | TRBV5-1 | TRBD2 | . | CASSTGTSGHSTQYF | TGCGCCAGCAGCACCGGGACTAGCGGGCATAGTACGCAGTATTTT
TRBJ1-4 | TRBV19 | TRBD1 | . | CASSRDRGIEKLFF | TGTGCCAGTAGTAGGGACAGGGGGATTGAAAAACTGTTTTTT
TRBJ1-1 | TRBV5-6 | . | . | CASSFPGVGNTEAFF | TGTGCCAGCAGCTTCCCAGGGGTGGGGAACACTGAAGCTTTCTTT
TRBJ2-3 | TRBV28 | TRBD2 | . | CASLSGRRTDTQYF | TGTGCCAGCCTTAGCGGGAGACGGACAGATACGCAGTATTTT
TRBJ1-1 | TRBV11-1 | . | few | CASSFELNTEAFF | TGTGCCAGCAGTTTTGAGCTGAACACTGAAGCTTTCTTT
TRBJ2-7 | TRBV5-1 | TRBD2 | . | CASSSSPAGVGYEQYF | TGCGCCAGCAGCTCCTCCCCAGCGGGAGTAGGGTACGAGCAGTACTTC
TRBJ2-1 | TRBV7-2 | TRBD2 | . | CASSSGSGSYEQFF | TGTGCCAGCAGCTCTGGTAGCGGGAGCTATGAGCAGTTCTTC
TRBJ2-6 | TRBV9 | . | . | CASSVELDTRSSGANVLTF | TGTGCCAGCAGCGTAGAACTGGACACGAGGAGTTCTGGGGCCAACGTCCTGACTTTC
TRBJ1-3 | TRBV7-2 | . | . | CASSLVLGAITGNTIYF | TGTGCCAGCAGCTTAGTTTTAGGGGCCATCACCGGAAACACCATATATTTT
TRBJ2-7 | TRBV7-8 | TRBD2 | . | CASRLAMGEQYF | TGTGCCAGCAGACTAGCGATGGGCGAGCAGTACTTC